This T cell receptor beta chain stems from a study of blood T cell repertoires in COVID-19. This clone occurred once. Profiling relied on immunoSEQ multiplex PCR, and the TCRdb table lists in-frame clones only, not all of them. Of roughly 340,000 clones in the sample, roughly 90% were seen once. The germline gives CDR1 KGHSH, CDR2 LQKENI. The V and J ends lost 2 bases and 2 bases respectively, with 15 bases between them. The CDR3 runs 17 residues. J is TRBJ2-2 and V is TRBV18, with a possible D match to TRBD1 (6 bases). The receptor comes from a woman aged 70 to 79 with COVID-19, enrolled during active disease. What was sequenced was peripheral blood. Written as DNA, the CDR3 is TGTGCCAGCTCACCATTTCTAACAGGGACCAACACCGGGGAGCTGTTTTTT. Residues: CASSPFLTGTNTGELFF.